This T cell receptor beta chain was sequenced in a study of cytomegalovirus exposure and HLA in healthy donors. Study details: Researchers previously reported finding roughly 120 million unique TCR beta sequences from 170 million or so T cells. General study results and limits: Investigators reported approximately 150 TCR beta chains as tied to cytomegalovirus. Most TCRs appeared rarely, but some public TCRs recurred in many donors. With further analysis later on, most CMV-associated TCR beta chains appeared HLA-restricted.

The PCR ran on 60 Vbeta and 13 Jbeta primers. Data came from immunoSEQ multiplex PCR; TCRdb stores just in-frame clones and leaves some out. The sample comprises about 130,000 clones, approximately 63% of which are singletons, and approximately 2.3% rests with the top ten. Trimming cost V 6 bases and J 0 bases, with 6 bases left between them. Germline V gene lookup returns CDR1 SNHLY and CDR2 FYNNEI. This CDR3 is 12 amino acids long. This clone was recorded once. As yet, its antigen is unknown. This rearrangement joins TRBV2 to TRBJ2-7; TRBD2 is a possible D gene (5 bases). Specimen: PBMCs. This TCR was sampled from an older woman in good health and CMV-seropositive. The CDR3 nucleotides read TGTGCCAGCAGCCGGGACTCCTACGAGCAGTACTTC. Protein sequence: CASSRDSYEQYF. Complete variable domain (other parts from reference TRBV2 and TRBJ2-7): EPEVTQTPSHQVTQMGQEVILRCVPISNHLYFYWYRQILGQKVEFLVSFYNNEISEKSEIFDDQFSVERPDGSNFTLKIRSTKLEDSAMYFCASSRDSYEQYFGPGTRLTVT.